This entry is about one TCR beta chain. RNA transcripts yielded amplified TCR beta CDR3 regions. First-round RT-PCR of the TCR CDR3 relied on the HTBI primer set. TCRdb recomputed calls from the multiplex PCR reads with MiXCR, one row per CDR3 protein. The sample includes roughly 96,000 distinct CDR3 sequences, around 50% of them seen just once. These data originate in a study of T cells in Graves' hyperthyroidism and ophthalmopathy. CDR1 and CDR2 (germline): LNHDA, SQIVND (reference sequence). V dropped 11 bases and J dropped 4; count of bases not matched to a gene: 6. This CDR3 has 12 residues. V and J are TRBV19 and TRBJ1-2; TRBD1 matches at 8 bases. The source material was blood. The clonotype comes from a woman in her thirties or forties with Graves' hyperthyroidism. The CDR3: CAEPGTGYGYTF. The CDR3 nucleotides are TGTGCCGAGCCGGGGACAGGCTATGGCTACACCTTC. Full variable domain (remainder filled in from reference TRBV19 and TRBJ1-2): DGGITQSPKYLFRKEGQNVTLSCEQNLNHDAMYWYRQDPGQGLRLIYYSQIVNDFQKGDIAEGYSVSREKKESFPLTVTSAQKNPTAFYLCAEPGTGYGYTFGSGTRLTVV.